This is a list of T cell receptor beta chains from one sample in a study of blood T cells in healthy people across ages. TCRdb called the 5' RACE reads again in MiXCR, with one record for every CDR3 protein. The profile shows over a million distinct CDR3 sequences, around 45% of them singletons. Sequenced material: blood. The origin of the receptors is a woman between 55 and 75 years old in good health. Both conserved end residues are part of each CDR3. D genes are given only for firm matches. Clone size is given for some rows only: seen once, a few or many times, or a class if the clone is expanded.

d_call j_call clone_size v_call cdr3_aa cdr3_nt
- TRBJ2-5 few TRBV3-1 CASSHAGRQETQYF TGTGCCAGCAGCCACGCCGGCAGGCAAGAGACCCAGTACTTC
- TRBJ2-5 - TRBV20-1 CSARVSSAAYRETQYF TGCAGTGCTAGAGTATCGTCCGCGGCTTATAGAGAGACCCAGTACTTC
- TRBJ1-4 - TRBV6-6 CASSYSSGRVDEKLFF TGTGCCAGCAGTTACTCGAGTGGCAGGGTTGATGAAAAACTGTTTTTT
- TRBJ2-1 - TRBV5-1 CATGTDGNEQFF TGCGCCACCGGGACTGATGGGAATGAGCAGTTCTTC
- TRBJ2-7 once TRBV20-1 CSARDRMQAYEQYF TGCAGTGCTAGAGATCGGATGCAGGCCTACGAGCAGTACTTC
TRBD2 TRBJ2-7 - TRBV27 CASSFGASGLYEQYF TGTGCCAGCAGTTTTGGGGCTAGCGGACTGTACGAGCAGTACTTC
- TRBJ2-5 few TRBV5-1 CASSLGLPTETQYF TGCGCCAGCAGCTTGGGACTGCCTACCGAGACCCAGTACTTC
- TRBJ2-5 many TRBV29-1 CSVVAGGETQYF TGCAGCGTTGTAGCCGGGGGAGAGACCCAGTACTTC
- TRBJ2-7 many TRBV5-1 CASSSTYEQYF TGTGCCAGCAGCTCCACCTACGAGCAGTACTTC
- TRBJ2-5 - TRBV20-1 CSAREGGREAQYF TGCAGTGCTAGAGAAGGAGGAAGGGAGGCCCAGTACTTC
- TRBJ2-7 - TRBV7-2 CASSRPRAEQYF TGTGCCAGCAGCCGCCCCCGGGCAGAGCAGTACTTC
TRBD1 TRBJ2-3 - TRBV5-1 CASSWTGVSTDTQYF TGCGCCAGCAGCTGGACAGGGGTTAGCACAGATACGCAGTATTTT
- TRBJ2-1 few TRBV29-1 CSVEESSEQFF TGCAGCGTTGAGGAGTCCAGTGAGCAGTTCTTC
- TRBJ2-3 few TRBV27 CASSLKPPDTQYF TGTGCCAGCAGTTTAAAGCCCCCAGATACGCAGTATTTT
- TRBJ2-5 - TRBV10-3 CAISEPRWEAVSEQYF TGTGCCATCAGTGAGCCCCGATGGGAAGCGGTCAGTGAGCAGTACTTC
- TRBJ2-1 few TRBV29-1 CSVGQVRSEQFF TGCAGCGTTGGACAGGTGCGGTCCGAGCAGTTCTTC
- TRBJ2-4 - TRBV24-1 CASRGSKNIQYF TGTGCCAGCCGGGGGTCCAAAAACATTCAGTACTTC
- TRBJ1-2 - TRBV6-6 CASSRQQGGYTF TGTGCCAGCAGTCGACAGCAGGGCGGCTACACCTTC
- TRBJ2-5 - TRBV7-8 CASSIRLVLRETQYF TGTGCCAGCAGCATCCGACTAGTCCTCCGAGAGACCCAGTACTTC
- TRBJ2-7 once TRBV3-1 CASSQEGGWQQYF TGTGCCAGCAGCCAAGAAGGGGGGTGGCAGCAGTACTTC
TRBD1 TRBJ1-4 - TRBV4-2 CASSQDRMGGQGKGENLFF TGTGCCAGCAGCCAAGATCGAATGGGGGGACAGGGGAAAGGTGAAAATCTGTTTTTT
TRBD2 TRBJ2-7 - TRBV28 CASSLWPAGEMGEQYF TGTGCCAGCAGTTTATGGCCAGCGGGAGAGATGGGCGAGCAGTACTTC
TRBD2 TRBJ2-3 few TRBV3-1 CASSQPGLAGVTDTQYF TGTGCCAGCAGCCAACCCGGACTAGCGGGAGTCACAGATACGCAGTATTTT
- TRBJ2-5 - TRBV7-9 CASSLARGAYQETQYF TGTGCCAGCAGCTTAGCCAGGGGGGCGTACCAAGAGACCCAGTACTTC
- TRBJ2-1 - TRBV5-8 CASNKRTKGGYNEQFF TGTGCCAGCAACAAGCGGACCAAAGGTGGCTACAATGAGCAGTTCTTC
- TRBJ1-2 - TRBV12-3/TRBV12-4 CASSLQGWRGYTF TGTGCCAGCAGTTTGCAAGGGTGGCGAGGCTACACCTTC
- TRBJ2-6 - TRBV4-2 CASSQDVSGMMGANVLTF TGTGCCAGCAGCCAAGATGTTTCAGGCATGATGGGGGCCAACGTCCTGACTTTC
- TRBJ2-7 - TRBV6-5 CASSYDVQVYEQYF TGTGCCAGCAGTTACGACGTACAGGTCTACGAGCAGTACTTC
- TRBJ2-7 - TRBV15 CATSRGGTDYEQYF TGTGCCACCAGCAGAGGCGGGACAGACTACGAGCAGTACTTC
- TRBJ1-2 - TRBV20-1 CSASGLNLYGYTF TGCAGTGCTAGTGGTCTCAACCTCTATGGCTACACCTTC
TRBD1 TRBJ2-7 few TRBV5-1 CASSLMGQTYEQYF TGCGCCAGCAGCTTGATGGGACAGACCTACGAGCAGTACTTC
- TRBJ1-2 - TRBV5-1 CASSVDYSGDGYTF TGCGCCAGCAGCGTGGATTACTCAGGGGATGGCTACACCTTC
- TRBJ2-1 few TRBV21-1 CASSNGDRNGTSGMWEQFF TGTGCCAGCAGCAACGGGGACAGAAATGGGACTAGCGGGATGTGGGAGCAGTTCTTC
- TRBJ1-1 - TRBV10-2 CASRGHTNTEAFF TGCGCCAGCAGGGGACATACGAACACTGAAGCTTTCTTT
TRBD2 TRBJ2-3 - TRBV5-1 CASSLGGRTSHSTDTQYF TGCGCCAGCAGCTTGGGGGGCCGGACTAGCCATAGCACAGATACGCAGTATTTT
TRBD1 TRBJ1-2 few TRBV10-3 CAISESPTGTYGYTF TGTGCCATCAGTGAGTCGCCGACAGGGACATATGGCTACACCTTC
- TRBJ2-5 few TRBV6-2/TRBV6-3 CASPKKEIQETQYF TGTGCCAGCCCCAAAAAGGAGATCCAAGAGACCCAGTACTTC
- TRBJ1-6 few TRBV7-2 CASSLLAVNSPLHF TGTGCCAGCAGCTTATTGGCAGTTAATTCACCCCTCCACTTT
- TRBJ1-2 few TRBV28 CASSPIGGNGYTF TGTGCCAGCAGCCCCATCGGGGGGAATGGCTACACCTTC
- TRBJ1-1 - TRBV7-3 CASRARAGDNTEAFF TGTGCCAGCAGGGCTCGGGCCGGGGATAACACTGAAGCTTTCTTT
TRBD2 TRBJ2-7 few TRBV7-8 CASSFGLAVTYEQYF TGTGCCAGCAGCTTCGGACTAGCGGTCACCTACGAGCAGTACTTC
TRBD1 TRBJ1-2 once TRBV6-5 CASSPRTGTPYGYTF TGTGCCAGCAGTCCTAGGACAGGGACTCCCTATGGCTACACCTTC
TRBD2 TRBJ2-4 once TRBV20-1 CSATAPGLAGGWNIQYF TGCAGTGCTACCGCTCCGGGACTAGCGGGAGGGTGGAACATTCAGTACTTC
- TRBJ1-1 many TRBV6-2/TRBV6-3 CASSNQQGANTEAFF TGTGCCAGCAGTAATCAACAGGGTGCGAACACTGAAGCTTTCTTT
TRBD2 TRBJ2-1 - TRBV6-5 CASTSTSGRADEQFF TGTGCCAGCACTTCGACTAGCGGGAGGGCCGATGAGCAGTTCTTC
- TRBJ2-1 once TRBV6-4 CASSDGDLNDQFF TGTGCCAGCAGTGACGGAGATCTCAATGATCAGTTCTTC
- TRBJ2-2 - TRBV24-1 CATSRQGNTGELFF TGTGCCACCAGTAGGCAGGGGAACACCGGGGAGCTGTTTTTT
- TRBJ2-1 - TRBV10-3 CAISEYRDSYNEQFF TGTGCCATCAGTGAGTACAGGGACTCCTACAATGAGCAGTTCTTC
- TRBJ2-1 - TRBV5-8 CASSFAGAFYNEQFF TGTGCCAGCAGCTTTGCTGGGGCTTTCTACAATGAGCAGTTCTTC
- TRBJ2-4 few TRBV5-6 CASSAGQADKNIQYF TGTGCCAGCAGCGCAGGTCAAGCTGACAAAAACATTCAGTACTTC
TRBD2 TRBJ2-3 - TRBV28 CAIGTSASTDTQYF TGTGCCATCGGGACTAGCGCCAGCACAGATACGCAGTATTTT
- TRBJ2-7 - TRBV7-7 CASSPGFDPFDYEQYF TGTGCCAGCAGCCCCGGGTTCGATCCCTTTGACTACGAGCAGTACTTC
- TRBJ2-3 - TRBV6-2/TRBV6-3 CASSYPRTGSSTDTQYF TGTGCCAGCAGTTACCCACGGACGGGATCTAGCACAGATACGCAGTATTTT
TRBD2 TRBJ2-1 - TRBV6-1 CASSPLDSGMSSYNEQFF TGTGCCAGCAGCCCACTGGATAGCGGGATGAGCTCCTACAATGAGCAGTTCTTC
- TRBJ2-7 few TRBV15 CATSHLPGYEQYF TGTGCCACCAGCCACCTCCCTGGGTACGAGCAGTACTTC
- TRBJ2-7 - TRBV28 CASSTGTAGSYEQYF TGTGCCAGCAGCACCGGGACCGCTGGTTCCTACGAGCAGTACTTC
- TRBJ2-1 few TRBV24-1 CATSDFTYNEQFF TGTGCCACCAGTGATTTCACCTACAATGAGCAGTTCTTC
- TRBJ1-2 - TRBV5-1 CASSLAPDLPGAPNYGYTF TGCGCCAGCAGCTTGGCTCCCGATCTACCGGGGGCCCCTAACTATGGCTACACCTTC
- TRBJ2-1 few TRBV18 CASSPAIRNEQFF TGTGCCAGCTCACCCGCCATCAGGAATGAGCAGTTCTTC
- TRBJ2-7 - TRBV6-5 CASMGRDKGLEQYF TGTGCCAGCATGGGGCGGGATAAAGGCCTCGAGCAGTACTTC